Given below is one T cell receptor beta chain in context. What it binds is unknown. The source of the sample is a study of Ad26.COV2.S vaccination and SARS-CoV-2 variants. Study-wide background: Of the COV1001 trial arms, the Ad26.COV2.S arm included the donor. The vaccine Ad26.COV2.S was put into the muscle once, or twice with 56 days between.

Clones were read by immunoSEQ multiplex PCR, and TCRdb kept only the in-frame ones, dropping some. The sample carries around 370,000 clones, about 85% recorded once. The CDR3 has 15 residues. The V and J ends lost 4 bases and 6 bases, in that order; junction bases with no gene match: 6. Germline-derived CDR1 and CDR2 are SGHRS and YFSETQ. Findings and limits, study-wide: Measurements of TCR breadth and depth may have given underestimates of the total T cell responses.

Stated treatment: around 19 received Ad26.COV2.S at low or high dose, single or two shots; 5 received placebo; per-sample allocation not given. Following the first vaccine or placebo injection, samples were taken on day 63. The receptor comes from a person aged 18-60 years who received the Ad26.COV2.S COVID-19 vaccine or a placebo. This specimen consisted of peripheral blood, obtained in a trial of Ad26.COV2.S vaccine versus placebo. The V call is TRBV5-1, the J call TRBJ2-7; TRBD2 agrees at 14 bases. The CDR3 region is CASSAGLAGVSEQYF. The CDR3 DNA reads as TGCGCCAGCAGCGCGGGACTAGCGGGGGTCAGCGAGCAGTACTTC.